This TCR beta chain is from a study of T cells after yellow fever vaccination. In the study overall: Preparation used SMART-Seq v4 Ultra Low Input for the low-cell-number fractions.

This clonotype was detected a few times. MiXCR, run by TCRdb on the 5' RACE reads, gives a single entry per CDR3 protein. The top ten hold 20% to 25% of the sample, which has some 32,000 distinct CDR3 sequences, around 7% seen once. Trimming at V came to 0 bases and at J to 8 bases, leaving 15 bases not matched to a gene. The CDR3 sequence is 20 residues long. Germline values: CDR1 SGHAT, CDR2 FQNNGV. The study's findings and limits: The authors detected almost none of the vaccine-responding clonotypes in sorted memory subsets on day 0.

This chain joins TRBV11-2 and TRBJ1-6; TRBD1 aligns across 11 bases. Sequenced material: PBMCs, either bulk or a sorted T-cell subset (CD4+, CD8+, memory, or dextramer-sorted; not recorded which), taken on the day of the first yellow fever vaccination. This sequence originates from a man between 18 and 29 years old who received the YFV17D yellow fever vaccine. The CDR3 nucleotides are TGTGCCAGCAGCTTAGATCTACACACGGACAGGGGGCCGAAGGATTCACCCCTCCACTTT. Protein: CASSLDLHTDRGPKDSPLHF.